The following is a T cell receptor (beta chain) sequence with its context. The entry originates in a study of T cells expressing NK-cell markers. TCRdb reprocessed the 5' RACE reads, keeping one entry per CDR3 protein, no DNA. This sample lists about 170,000 distinct CDR3 sequences; its ten largest clones have roughly 21%. Germline V CDR1 and CDR2: SNHLY, FYNNEI. The CDR3 runs to 14 residues. Input material: blood T cells: a sorted CD56 or NKG2C T cell subset, CD4+ or CD8+ T cells, or bulk PBMC T cells (not recorded which). This TCR was sampled from a man aged 18 to 69 in good health. This chain joins TRBV2 and TRBJ2-6; with no DNA, the TCRdb D assignment of TRBD1 cannot be verified. The CDR3 sequence is CASSRGFGANVLTF.